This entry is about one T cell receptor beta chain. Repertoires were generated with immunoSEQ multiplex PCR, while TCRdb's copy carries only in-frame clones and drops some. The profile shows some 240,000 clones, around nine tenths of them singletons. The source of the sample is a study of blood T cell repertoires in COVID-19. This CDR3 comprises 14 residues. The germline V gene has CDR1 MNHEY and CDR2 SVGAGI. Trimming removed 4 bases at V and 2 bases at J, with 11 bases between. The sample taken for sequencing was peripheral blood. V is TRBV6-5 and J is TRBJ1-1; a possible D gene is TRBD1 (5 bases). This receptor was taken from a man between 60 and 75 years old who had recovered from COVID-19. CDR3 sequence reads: CASSFQGINTEAFF. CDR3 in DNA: TGTGCCAGCAGTTTTCAGGGTATTAACACTGAAGCTTTCTTT.